The 11 T cell receptor beta chains presented below share a single source sample, sequenced in a study of OX40 agonist ivuxolimab in advanced cancers. Libraries were constructed by the immunoSEQ multiplex PCR assay. TCRdb carries this immuneACCESS record with in-frame sequences only. Its versions omit some clonotypes, under half of them owing to an unresolved V gene in the studies checked, with the rest unexplained. The table for this sample lists more than 90,000 clones; roughly 80% of them were counted only once. The ten largest clones capture less than 6% of the sample. The sample consisted of CD4+ or CD8+ T cells sorted from blood, taken in a trial of the OX40 agonist ivuxolimab. These receptors all stem from an adult with an advanced solid tumor such as melanoma, head and neck, liver or kidney cancer.

The V gene is TRBV11-2, the J gene TRBJ2-1; D may be TRBD1 or TRBD2 (6 bases each). V lost 4 bases, J lost 3 bases, and 16 bases lay in between. This CDR3 contains 16 residues. The germline gives CDR1 SGHAT, CDR2 FQNNGV. CDR3 in amino acids: CASSSSRDMSYNEQFF. DNA for the CDR3: TGTGCCAGCAGCTCTTCGCGGGACATGAGCTACAATGAGCAGTTCTTC.

The V and J genes are TRBV2 and TRBJ1-2, with 7 bases fitting TRBD1. CDR1 and CDR2 from the germline V gene are SNHLY and FYNNEI. The CDR3 length is 14 residues. V shed 2 bases, J shed 8 bases, and the junction held 8 bases outside the gene matches. CDR3 in amino acids: CASSEREGAQGYTF. The CDR3, as DNA: TGTGCCAGCAGTGAACGAGAGGGGGCGCAGGGCTACACCTTC.

V gene TRBV6-5 combines with J gene TRBJ1-6; a weak D match, TRBD1 (6 bases). The CDR3 is made up of 15 amino acids. V dropped 8 bases and J dropped 5 bases, with 16 bases sitting between them. In germline, CDR1 is MNHEY, CDR2 SVGAGI. CDR3 coding DNA: TGTGCCAGCCTAACAGGGCTAAAGGATAATTCACCCCTCCACTTT. As protein: CASLTGLKDNSPLHF.

The chain employs TRBV5-4 and TRBJ2-3; 12 bases fit TRBD1. The germline V gene has CDR1 SGHNT and CDR2 YYREEE (reference sequence). CDR3 length: 15 amino acids. Losses at the gene ends were 3 bases for V and 3 bases for J; bases not matched to a gene: 2. CDR3 amino acids: CASSSGQGATDTQYF. CDR3 sequence (DNA): TGTGCCAGCAGCTCGGGACAGGGGGCGACAGATACGCAGTATTTT.

For this clone: Germline is not matched at one junction end, which may reflect a read error. V and J are TRBV5-1 and TRBJ2-3; 8 nucleotides align to TRBD2. The germline CDR1 and CDR2 sequences are SGHRS and YFSETQ. CDR3 size: 13 residues. In DNA, the CDR3 is TGCGCCAGCAGCTTGGGGCTAGCGGGCGCCTCGCATTTT. It is translated as CASSLGLAGASHF.

This clone was observed once. This chain connects TRBV30 to TRBJ2-7; perhaps D is TRBD1 or TRBD2 (6 bases each). V lost 5 bases, J lost 1 base, and 18 bases lay in between. CDR3 length: 15 amino acids. Germline V gene sequence: CDR1 GTSNPN, CDR2 SVGIG (reference sequence). CDR3 nucleotide sequence: TGTGCCTGGTCAGGAAGGGGGGCCTTTTCCTACGAGCAGTACTTC. It translates to CAWSGRGAFSYEQYF.

The CDR3 is CASSLSGRTNTGELFF. The CDR3 bases are TGCGCCAGCAGCCTCAGCGGGCGCACGAACACCGGGGAGCTGTTTTTT. The chain joins TRBV4-1 to TRBJ2-2; D perhaps matches TRBD2 (6 bases). Trimming cost V 4 bases and J 0 bases, with 12 bases left between them. The CDR3 runs 16 residues. Germline lookup yields CDR1 MGHRA and CDR2 YSYEKL.

This chain links TRBV7-8 with TRBJ2-1, with 11 bases matching TRBD2. Unmatched junction bases numbered 9, after V lost 1 base and J lost 4 bases. CDR3 length: 18 amino acids. Germline V gives CDR1 SGHVS, CDR2 FQNEAQ. The CDR3 nucleotides are TGTGCCAGCAGCTTAGGGAGCAGACTAGCGGGGCGATACAATGAGCAGTTCTTC. It codes for CASSLGSRLAGRYNEQFF.

The V call is TRBV28, the J call TRBJ1-5; D remains unclear. The CDR3 length is 13 residues. Germline CDR1 reads MDHEN; CDR2 reads SYDVKM. Trimming removed 3 bases from V and 7 bases from J, with 10 bases in between. CDR3 coding DNA: TGTGCCAGCAGTTTCCGTGCGAAGCAGCCCCAGCATTTT. Translating gives CASSFRAKQPQHF.

This chain connects TRBV6-6 to TRBJ1-2, with 7 bases identical to TRBD1. The CDR3 extends over 14 amino acids. CDR1 is MNHNY, CDR2 SVGAGI, per germline (reference sequence). Unmatched junction bases numbered 8, after V lost 6 bases and J lost 4 bases. The CDR3 bases are TGTGCCAGCAGCCCACTGACAGGGCTCTATGGCTACACCTTC. Amino acid sequence: CASSPLTGLYGYTF.

The chain recombines TRBV5-1 with TRBJ2-5; D is uncertain. CDR3 length: 13 amino acids. V was pared by 1 base and J by 2 bases, with 6 bases between. The germline V gene encodes CDR1 SGHRS and CDR2 YFSETQ. DNA of the CDR3: TGCGCCAGCAGCTTGATGGGACAAGAGACCCAGTACTTC. Encoded protein: CASSLMGQETQYF.